This TCR beta chain was captured in a study of blood T cell repertoires in COVID-19. Study information: Acute-phase and convalescent COVID-19 samples originated in the United States, Italy and Spain.

V trimming: 6 bases; J trimming: 4 bases; junction bases outside the gene matches: 20. Germline CDR1 reads MNHEY; CDR2 reads SMNVEV (reference sequence). The CDR3 contains 18 residues. In the source study's methods: Nucleated cell counts were estimated from reference gene primer amplification. Using immunoSEQ multiplex PCR, the repertoire was profiled, and TCRdb retains in-frame clones only, with some absent. That table supplies the V and J calls and clone size; D and trimming were determined from the DNA. The sample comprises approximately 270,000 clones, roughly 88% of which are singletons, and 0.75% to 0.95% rests with the top ten. The Seattle patients, enrolled during active infection, were followed longitudinally.

This receptor was identified in a human donor with COVID-19, enrolled during active disease. The donor label of this sample is uncertain. V is TRBV27 and J is TRBJ2-7; 8 positions match TRBD2. Sequenced: peripheral blood. The CDR3 DNA sequence: TGTGCCAGCAGAAACAGCGGACTAGCCTCTCGAGGGGGATACGAGCAGTACTTC. Protein sequence: CASRNSGLASRGGYEQYF.